This T cell receptor beta chain was identified in a study of breast tumors, draining lymph nodes, adjacent tissues. The lymph nodes were axillary draining lymph nodes from breast cancer patients. V was clipped by 2 bases and J by 4 bases, with 30 bases between them. This CDR3 comprises 19 residues. Germline lookup yields CDR1 DFQATT and CDR2 SNEGSKA (reference sequence). Many counts were recorded for this clonotype. One entry per CDR3 protein, called by TCRdb with MiXCR from the multiplex PCR reads. The sample lists 150,000 to 200,000 distinct CDR3 sequences, roughly 30% occurring once. The rearrangement links TRBV20-1 to TRBJ2-7; D is uncertain. The receptor comes from a female donor with breast cancer. Some clones in this sample may be carry-over from other donors' samples. Sequencing input: axillary lymph node tissue. In DNA form, the CDR3 reads TGCAGTGCTAGACCTGACCTGCCGTTACAGAGGCGAGAGGTGTACGAGCAGTACTTC. It translates to CSARPDLPLQRREVYEQYF.